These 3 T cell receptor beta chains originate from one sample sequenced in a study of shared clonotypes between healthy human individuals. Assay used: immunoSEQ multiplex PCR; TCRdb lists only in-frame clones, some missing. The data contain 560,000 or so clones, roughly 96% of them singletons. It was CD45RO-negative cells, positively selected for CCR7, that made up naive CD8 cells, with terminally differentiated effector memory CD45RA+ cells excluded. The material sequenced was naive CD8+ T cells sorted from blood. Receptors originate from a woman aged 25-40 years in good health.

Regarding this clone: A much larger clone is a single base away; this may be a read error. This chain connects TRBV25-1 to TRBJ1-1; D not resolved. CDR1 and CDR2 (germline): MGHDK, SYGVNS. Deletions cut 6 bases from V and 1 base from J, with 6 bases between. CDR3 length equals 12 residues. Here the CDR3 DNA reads TGTGCCAGCAGCCTAGGGAACACTGAAGCTTTCTTT. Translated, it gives CASSLGNTEAFF.

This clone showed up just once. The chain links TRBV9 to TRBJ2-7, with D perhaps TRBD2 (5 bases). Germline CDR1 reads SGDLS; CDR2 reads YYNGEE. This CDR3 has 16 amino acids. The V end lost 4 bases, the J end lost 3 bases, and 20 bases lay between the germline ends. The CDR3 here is CASSTTTDGGGYEQYF. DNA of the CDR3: TGTGCCAGCAGCACCACCACGGACGGAGGAGGCTACGAGCAGTACTTC.

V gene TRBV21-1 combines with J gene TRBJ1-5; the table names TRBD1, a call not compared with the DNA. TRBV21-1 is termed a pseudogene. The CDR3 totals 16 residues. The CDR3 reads CASSNPGTVENQPQHF. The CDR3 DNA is TGTGCCAGCAGCAACCCCGGGACAGTCGAAAATCAGCCCCAGCATTTT.